This TCR beta chain is from a study of beta chain features in type 1 diabetes. As every portion of the isolated RNA was reverse transcribed, the sequencing read expressed TCRB transcripts. TCRdb keeps only in-frame clones here, not all; method: immunoSEQ multiplex PCR. This sample carries roughly 500,000 clones, about 29% of them seen once, and the ten largest clones take about 0.065%. The CDR3 has 11 amino acids. Trimming removed 0 bases from V and 12 bases from J, with 3 bases in between. The germline V gene has CDR1 MGHDK and CDR2 SYGVNS. This clone has just a few counts. The receptor was isolated from a man aged 18 to 29 in good health. The J gene is TRBJ2-6, the V gene TRBV25-1; D unclear. Specimen: naive CD4+ T cells from blood. The CDR3 DNA is TGTGCCAGCAGTGAATATCGCGTCCTGACTTTC. Its protein product is CASSEYRVLTF.